This T cell receptor (beta chain) appears in the sequencing data of a study of cytomegalovirus exposure and HLA in healthy donors. Study results and caveats: Prior analysis indicated that the majority of TCR beta V segments exhibited productivity approximately 87% or approximately 30% of the time.

The primer mix had 60 Vbeta and 13 Jbeta primers. Generated by immunoSEQ multiplex PCR, the TCRdb table keeps only in-frame clones and is missing some. In the table there are about 150,000 clones, about 60% of which are singletons. CDR1 and CDR2 (germline): LGHNA, YSLEER. J lost 8 bases, V lost 0 bases, and 8 bases had no gene match. CDR3 size: 17 residues. Remarks on this clone: What it binds is unknown.

Sequenced: PBMCs. The V call is TRBV4-3, the J call TRBJ2-1; 12 bases fit TRBD2. The TCR was taken from a woman between 55 and 75 years old in good health and CMV-seropositive. CDR3 protein: CASSQDVLAGGPYEQFF. CDR3 DNA sequence: TGCGCCAGCAGCCAAGATGTCCTAGCGGGAGGGCCCTATGAGCAGTTCTTC.